What follows are 2 T cell receptor beta chains derived from one specimen sequenced in a study of CD8+ T cells in alopecia areata (dated by TCRdb to 2016 to 2019). Libraries were prepared through the immunoSEQ multiplex PCR assay. For TCR sequencing, RNA was extracted from every sample and reverse transcribed into cDNA to serve as template. TCRdb carries this immuneACCESS record with in-frame sequences only. Its versions omit some clonotypes, under half of them owing to an unresolved V gene in the studies checked, with the rest unexplained. The sample table lists under 250,000 clones, 50% to 65% of them with a count of one. The ten largest clones take up approximately 0.45% of the sample. Read against the paper, the sample's time point label means: baseline before oral tofacitinib. Sequenced material: CD4+ T cells sorted from blood, taken at week 0. These receptors originate from a human donor with alopecia areata.

Only a few counts were recorded for this clone. This chain uses TRBV7-8 with TRBJ2-7; 7 bases fit TRBD2. CDR1 SGHVS and CDR2 FQNEAQ come from the germline V gene. V dropped 6 bases and J dropped 2; count of bases not matched to a gene: 10. The CDR3 has 15 amino acids. The CDR3 nucleotides read TGTGCCAGCAGGGTGGGGCTAGCGGAAACCTACGAGCAGTACTTC. As protein: CASRVGLAETYEQYF.

This rearrangement joins TRBV5-1 to TRBJ1-2, with 11 positions matching TRBD1. Germline assignment: CDR1 SGHRS and CDR2 YFSETQ. CDR3 length: 14 amino acids. V was pared by 4 bases and J by 4 bases, with 3 bases of the junction left unmatched. CDR3 coding DNA: TGCGCCAGCAGCAGAGGGACAGGGGGCTATGGCTACACCTTC. Translated, it gives CASSRGTGGYGYTF.